This record concerns one T cell receptor (beta chain) sequence. These data belong to a study of OX40 agonist ivuxolimab in advanced cancers. Assay used: immunoSEQ multiplex PCR; TCRdb lists only in-frame clones, some missing. The sample comprises about 32,000 clones, about four fifths of which are singletons, and approximately 21% rests with the top ten. Here the sequenced sample was CD4+ or CD8+ T cells sorted from blood, taken in a trial of the OX40 agonist ivuxolimab. The receptor's source is an adult with an advanced solid tumor such as melanoma, head and neck, liver or kidney cancer.

This CDR3 reads CASSLMQGSHEQYF. Written as DNA, the CDR3 is TGTGCCAGCAGCTTAATGCAGGGGAGCCACGAGCAGTACTTC. This chain uses TRBV7-9 with TRBJ2-7; the D gene is possibly TRBD1 (6 bases). V lost 2 bases to trimming and J lost 5 bases, with 13 bases between them. The germline V gene has CDR1 SEHNR and CDR2 FQNEAQ (reference sequence). This CDR3 is 14 amino acids long. Filled out from reference TRBV7-9 and TRBJ2-7, the complete variable domain reads DTGVSQNPRHKITKRGQNVTFRCDPISEHNRLYWYRQTLGQGPEFLTYFQNEAQLEKSRLLSDRFSAERPKGSFSTLEIQRTEQGDSAMYLCASSLMQGSHEQYFGPGTRLTVT.